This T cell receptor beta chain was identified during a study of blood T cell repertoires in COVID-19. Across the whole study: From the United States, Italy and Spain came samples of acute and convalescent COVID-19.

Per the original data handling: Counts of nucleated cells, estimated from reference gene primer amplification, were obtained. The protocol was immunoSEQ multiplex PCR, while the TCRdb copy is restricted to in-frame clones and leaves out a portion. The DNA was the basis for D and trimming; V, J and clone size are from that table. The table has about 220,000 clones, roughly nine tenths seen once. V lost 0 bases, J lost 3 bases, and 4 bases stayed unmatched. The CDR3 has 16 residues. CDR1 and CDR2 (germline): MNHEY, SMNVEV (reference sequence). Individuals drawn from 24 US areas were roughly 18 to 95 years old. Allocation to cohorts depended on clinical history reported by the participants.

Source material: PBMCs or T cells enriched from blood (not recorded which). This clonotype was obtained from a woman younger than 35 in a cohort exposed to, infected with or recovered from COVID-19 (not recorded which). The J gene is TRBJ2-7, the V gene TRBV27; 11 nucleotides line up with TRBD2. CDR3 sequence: CASSLSTSGAIYEQYF. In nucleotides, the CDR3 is TGTGCCAGCAGTTTATCGACTAGCGGGGCGATCTACGAGCAGTACTTC.